Listed below are T cell receptor beta chains from one sample, sequenced in a study of CD4 T cells in relation to SARS-CoV-2 and coronaviruses. Generated by immunoSEQ multiplex PCR, the TCRdb table keeps only in-frame clones and is missing some. This sample yields over 10,000 clones, of which 70% to 80% are seen a single time; approximately 14% belongs to the top ten. No antigen has been identified for these receptors. The sequencing sample was made of CD4+ T cells from PBMCs, cultured in vitro. These receptors were collected from a human donor in good health. Both conserved end residues are part of each CDR3. Fields, in order: clone size, V gene, D gene, J gene, CDR3 protein, CDR3 DNA. D genes are given only for firm matches. Expanded clones get a size class; other rows say once, few or many, or leave the size out.

abundance: few
v_gene: TRBV7-9
d_gene: TRBD1
j_gene: TRBJ1-1
CDR3aa: CASSSQGASTEAFF
CDR3nt: TGTGCCAGCAGCTCACAGGGGGCAAGCACTGAAGCTTTCTTT

abundance: -
v_gene: TRBV7-2
d_gene: -
j_gene: TRBJ2-6
CDR3aa: CASSLRGASSGANVLTF
CDR3nt: TGTGCCAGCAGCTTGAGGGGGGCTAGCTCTGGGGCCAACGTCCTGACTTTC

abundance: -
v_gene: TRBV6-5
d_gene: -
j_gene: TRBJ2-3
CDR3aa: CASSYTFSRGTDTQYF
CDR3nt: TGTGCCAGCAGTTACACGTTTTCAAGGGGCACAGATACGCAGTATTTT

abundance: -
v_gene: TRBV10-3
d_gene: TRBD1
j_gene: TRBJ1-1
CDR3aa: CAITNRGTGNTEAFF
CDR3nt: TGTGCCATCACCAACAGGGGAACAGGGAACACTGAAGCTTTCTTT

abundance: -
v_gene: TRBV18
d_gene: -
j_gene: TRBJ1-2
CDR3aa: CASSQNDFYGYTF
CDR3nt: TGTGCCAGCTCACAGAATGACTTCTATGGCTACACCTTC

abundance: -
v_gene: TRBV19
d_gene: -
j_gene: TRBJ2-3
CDR3aa: CASRSQGTDTQYF
CDR3nt: TGTGCCAGTAGATCCCAGGGGACAGATACGCAGTATTTT

abundance: -
v_gene: TRBV19
d_gene: TRBD2
j_gene: TRBJ2-5
CDR3aa: CASRSRGAGTSFGETQYF
CDR3nt: TGTGCCAGTAGATCCCGAGGGGCCGGGACTAGCTTTGGTGAGACCCAGTACTTC

abundance: -
v_gene: TRBV19
d_gene: TRBD2
j_gene: TRBJ2-5
CDR3aa: CASSSLAGRRETQYF
CDR3nt: TGTGCCAGTAGTAGTCTAGCGGGAAGACGAGAGACCCAGTACTTC

abundance: -
v_gene: TRBV28
d_gene: -
j_gene: TRBJ1-4
CDR3aa: CATCSRANEKLFF
CDR3nt: TGTGCCACCTGTAGCCGGGCTAATGAAAAACTGTTTTTT

abundance: few
v_gene: TRBV25-1
d_gene: -
j_gene: TRBJ1-2
CDR3aa: CASSEWEDGYTF
CDR3nt: TGTGCCAGCAGTGAATGGGAAGATGGCTACACCTTC

abundance: -
v_gene: TRBV6-6
d_gene: -
j_gene: TRBJ1-6
CDR3aa: CASSYSREEGSPLHF
CDR3nt: TGTGCCAGCAGTTACTCAAGGGAAGAAGGCTCACCCCTCCACTTT

abundance: -
v_gene: TRBV19
d_gene: TRBD2
j_gene: TRBJ2-2
CDR3aa: CASSGGTSGRYAGELFF
CDR3nt: TGTGCCAGTAGCGGGGGGACTAGCGGGAGATACGCCGGGGAGCTGTTTTTT

abundance: few
v_gene: TRBV23-1
d_gene: -
j_gene: TRBJ1-5
CDR3aa: CASSQTGSNQPQHF
CDR3nt: TGCGCCAGCAGTCAAACCGGGAGCAATCAGCCCCAGCATTTT

abundance: -
v_gene: TRBV29-1
d_gene: -
j_gene: TRBJ2-6
CDR3aa: CSVEFITSSGANVLTF
CDR3nt: TGCAGCGTTGAATTTATTACTAGCTCTGGGGCCAACGTCCTGACTTTC

abundance: -
v_gene: TRBV5-1
d_gene: -
j_gene: TRBJ1-2
CDR3aa: CASSLQETRSYTF
CDR3nt: TGCGCCAGCAGCTTACAGGAAACCCGGAGCTACACCTTC

abundance: -
v_gene: TRBV13
d_gene: TRBD2
j_gene: TRBJ2-3
CDR3aa: CASSSGPGLAGGPSADTQYF
CDR3nt: TGTGCCAGCAGCTCGGGGCCGGGACTAGCGGGAGGGCCGAGCGCAGATACGCAGTATTTT

abundance: -
v_gene: TRBV6-2/TRBV6-3
d_gene: -
j_gene: TRBJ2-3
CDR3aa: CASSSSLGTDTQYF
CDR3nt: TGTGCCAGCAGTTCCTCGCTGGGCACAGATACGCAGTATTTT

abundance: -
v_gene: TRBV2
d_gene: TRBD1
j_gene: TRBJ1-1
CDR3aa: CASSYQGDTEAFF
CDR3nt: TGTGCCAGCAGTTACCAGGGGGACACTGAAGCTTTCTTT